A selection of T cell receptor beta chains follows, all from one sample in a study of T cell responses to AZD1222 COVID-19 vaccine. This table comes from immunoSEQ multiplex PCR, and its TCRdb copy is limited to in-frame clones, with some not included. Of some 80,000 clones in the sample, around 88% were seen once. The sequencing used peripheral blood, collected 28 days after the second dose of the MenACWY control vaccine. Receptor source: an adult who received the MenACWY meningococcal vaccine as a control. Both conserved end residues are part of each CDR3. The order of the fields is D gene, V gene, CDR3 length, clone size, J gene, CDR3 protein, CDR3 DNA. The D gene is left open where the match is weak. Size is omitted from some rows. Given values are once, few, many or a class for expanded clones.

d_gene: NA
v_gene: TRBV4-1
len: 16
abundance: NA
j_gene: TRBJ1-4
CDR3aa: CASSPGHLQTNEKLFF
CDR3nt: TGCGCCAGCAGCCCGGGACATCTGCAAACTAATGAAAAACTGTTTTTT

d_gene: NA
v_gene: TRBV6-5
len: 13
abundance: NA
j_gene: TRBJ1-5
CDR3aa: CASSRIYNQPQHF
CDR3nt: TGTGCCAGCAGCCGGATCTACAATCAGCCCCAGCATTTT

d_gene: TRBD1
v_gene: TRBV7-9
len: 16
abundance: NA
j_gene: TRBJ2-1
CDR3aa: CASSTGQHLSYNEQFF
CDR3nt: TGTGCCAGCAGCACGGGACAGCATCTGTCCTACAATGAGCAGTTCTTC

d_gene: TRBD1
v_gene: TRBV19
len: 15
abundance: NA
j_gene: TRBJ2-5
CDR3aa: CASSLGTGEGETQYF
CDR3nt: TGTGCCAGTAGTCTTGGGACAGGTGAAGGGGAGACCCAGTACTTC

d_gene: NA
v_gene: TRBV6-5
len: 13
abundance: NA
j_gene: TRBJ1-1
CDR3aa: CASSYRADTEAFF
CDR3nt: TGTGCCAGCAGTTACCGGGCGGACACTGAAGCTTTCTTT

d_gene: NA
v_gene: TRBV5-6
len: 14
abundance: NA
j_gene: TRBJ1-3
CDR3aa: CASSLFDSGNTIYF
CDR3nt: TGTGCCAGCAGCTTGTTTGATTCTGGAAACACCATATATTTT

d_gene: TRBD1
v_gene: TRBV15
len: 15
abundance: NA
j_gene: TRBJ2-2
CDR3aa: CATRRDREDTGELFF
CDR3nt: TGTGCCACCCGCCGGGACAGGGAAGACACCGGGGAGCTGTTTTTT

d_gene: TRBD2
v_gene: TRBV6-2/TRBV6-3
len: 17
abundance: NA
j_gene: TRBJ2-5
CDR3aa: CASSDWDSGGSEETQYF
CDR3nt: TGTGCCAGCAGTGATTGGGACAGCGGGGGGTCAGAAGAGACCCAGTACTTC

d_gene: NA
v_gene: TRBV10-3
len: 15
abundance: NA
j_gene: TRBJ2-7
CDR3aa: CAISESRTATYEQYF
CDR3nt: TGTGCCATCAGTGAGTCAAGGACTGCTACCTACGAGCAGTACTTC

d_gene: NA
v_gene: TRBV30
len: 13
abundance: NA
j_gene: TRBJ1-6
CDR3aa: CAWSPDRWSPLHF
CDR3nt: TGTGCCTGGAGTCCTGACAGGTGGTCACCCCTCCACTTT

d_gene: NA
v_gene: TRBV5-1
len: 14
abundance: NA
j_gene: TRBJ2-1
CDR3aa: CASSLVGAGLDKFF
CDR3nt: TGCGCCAGCAGCTTGGTAGGGGCGGGCCTAGACAAGTTCTTC

d_gene: NA
v_gene: TRBV6-5
len: 14
abundance: NA
j_gene: TRBJ1-4
CDR3aa: CASRDSGDREKLFF
CDR3nt: TGTGCCAGCAGAGACTCAGGGGATCGGGAAAAACTGTTTTTT

d_gene: NA
v_gene: TRBV6-5
len: 14
abundance: NA
j_gene: TRBJ1-3
CDR3aa: CASSRGLGGNTIYF
CDR3nt: TGTGCCAGCAGTCGCGGGCTCGGGGGAAACACCATATATTTT

d_gene: TRBD1
v_gene: TRBV7-6
len: 14
abundance: NA
j_gene: TRBJ1-1
CDR3aa: CASTLDRGNTEAFF
CDR3nt: TGTGCCAGCACCCTGGACAGGGGTAACACTGAAGCTTTCTTT

d_gene: TRBD1
v_gene: TRBV3-1/TRBV3-2
len: 16
abundance: NA
j_gene: TRBJ1-4
CDR3aa: CASSFRGGTENEKLFF
CDR3nt: TGTGCCAGCAGTTTCAGAGGAGGGACAGAAAATGAAAAACTGTTTTTT

d_gene: TRBD2
v_gene: TRBV24-1
len: 13
abundance: NA
j_gene: TRBJ2-1
CDR3aa: CATSTSGYNEQFF
CDR3nt: TGTGCCACCTCGACTAGCGGGTACAATGAGCAGTTCTTC

d_gene: TRBD1
v_gene: TRBV25-1
len: 15
abundance: NA
j_gene: TRBJ1-3
CDR3aa: CASWGQGASGNTIYF
CDR3nt: TGTGCCAGCTGGGGACAGGGGGCTTCGGGAAACACCATATATTTT

d_gene: NA
v_gene: TRBV7-2
len: 16
abundance: NA
j_gene: TRBJ1-5
CDR3aa: CASSSPLGGRNQPQHF
CDR3nt: TGTGCCAGCAGCTCGCCCTTGGGAGGACGTAATCAGCCCCAGCATTTT

d_gene: NA
v_gene: TRBV5-6
len: 13
abundance: NA
j_gene: TRBJ1-2
CDR3aa: CASSRATDYGYTF
CDR3nt: TGTGCCAGCAGCCGAGCGACAGACTATGGCTACACCTTC

d_gene: NA
v_gene: TRBV30
len: 14
abundance: NA
j_gene: TRBJ2-1
CDR3aa: CAWSVPGADNEQFF
CDR3nt: TGTGCCTGGAGTGTACCCGGGGCCGACAATGAGCAGTTCTTC

d_gene: TRBD1
v_gene: TRBV4-2
len: 18
abundance: once
j_gene: TRBJ1-5
CDR3aa: CASSQEAPGQGSNQPQHF
CDR3nt: TGTGCCAGCAGCCAAGAAGCCCCGGGACAGGGGAGCAATCAGCCCCAGCATTTT

d_gene: NA
v_gene: TRBV5-6
len: 14
abundance: NA
j_gene: TRBJ1-2
CDR3aa: CASSLYESNYGYTF
CDR3nt: TGTGCCAGCAGCTTGTACGAATCTAACTATGGCTACACCTTC

d_gene: TRBD1
v_gene: TRBV18
len: 13
abundance: few
j_gene: TRBJ1-4
CDR3aa: CASSPARTGELFF
CDR3nt: TGTGCCAGCTCACCAGCGAGGACAGGGGAACTGTTTTTT

d_gene: NA
v_gene: TRBV11-2
len: 16
abundance: NA
j_gene: TRBJ2-1
CDR3aa: CASSVPAMGSYNEQFF
CDR3nt: TGTGCCAGCAGCGTCCCCGCGATGGGCTCCTACAATGAGCAGTTCTTC

d_gene: NA
v_gene: TRBV7-9
len: 15
abundance: NA
j_gene: TRBJ1-2
CDR3aa: CASSITAGTRDGYTF
CDR3nt: TGTGCCAGCAGCATAACCGCCGGGACGAGAGATGGCTACACCTTC

d_gene: NA
v_gene: TRBV5-1
len: 14
abundance: NA
j_gene: TRBJ2-1
CDR3aa: CASSLEGRFGEQFF
CDR3nt: TGCGCCAGCAGCTTGGAGGGGCGGTTCGGCGAGCAGTTCTTC

d_gene: NA
v_gene: TRBV5-6
len: 15
abundance: NA
j_gene: TRBJ2-1
CDR3aa: CASSLVSAVGNEQFF
CDR3nt: TGTGCCAGCAGCTTGGTCTCGGCAGTGGGCAATGAGCAGTTCTTC

d_gene: NA
v_gene: TRBV7-9
len: 15
abundance: NA
j_gene: TRBJ2-5
CDR3aa: CASSEQGGGEETQYF
CDR3nt: TGTGCCAGCAGCGAGCAGGGAGGCGGCGAAGAGACCCAGTACTTC

d_gene: TRBD1
v_gene: TRBV7-6
len: 14
abundance: NA
j_gene: TRBJ1-5
CDR3aa: CASSRGQSNQPQHF
CDR3nt: TGTGCCAGCAGCCGGGGACAGAGCAATCAGCCCCAGCATTTT

d_gene: NA
v_gene: TRBV5-1
len: 11
abundance: NA
j_gene: TRBJ1-1
CDR3aa: CASTENTEAFF
CDR3nt: TGCGCCAGCACGGAGAACACTGAAGCTTTCTTT

d_gene: NA
v_gene: TRBV10-3
len: 12
abundance: NA
j_gene: TRBJ2-7
CDR3aa: CAISEVIYEQYF
CDR3nt: TGTGCCATCAGTGAGGTGATCTACGAGCAGTACTTC

d_gene: NA
v_gene: TRBV6-5
len: 14
abundance: NA
j_gene: TRBJ1-2
CDR3aa: CASSSPGSFYGYTF
CDR3nt: TGTGCCAGCAGCTCCCCGGGGTCGTTCTATGGCTACACCTTC

d_gene: NA
v_gene: TRBV6-2/TRBV6-3
len: 15
abundance: NA
j_gene: TRBJ2-3
CDR3aa: CASSYRRQGTDTQYF
CDR3nt: TGTGCCAGCAGTTATCGGAGACAGGGCACAGATACGCAGTATTTT

d_gene: NA
v_gene: TRBV4-3
len: 17
abundance: few
j_gene: TRBJ2-1
CDR3aa: CASSQDPGTSSYNEQFF
CDR3nt: TGCGCCAGCAGCCAAGACCCCGGGACAAGCTCCTACAATGAGCAGTTCTTC

d_gene: NA
v_gene: TRBV5-1
len: 16
abundance: NA
j_gene: TRBJ1-5
CDR3aa: CASSLDGPRSNQPQHF
CDR3nt: TGCGCCAGCAGCTTGGATGGACCCCGCTCCAATCAGCCCCAGCATTTT

d_gene: NA
v_gene: TRBV6-5
len: 13
abundance: NA
j_gene: TRBJ1-6
CDR3aa: CASLGQNDSPLHF
CDR3nt: TGTGCCAGCCTTGGACAGAACGATTCACCCCTCCACTTT